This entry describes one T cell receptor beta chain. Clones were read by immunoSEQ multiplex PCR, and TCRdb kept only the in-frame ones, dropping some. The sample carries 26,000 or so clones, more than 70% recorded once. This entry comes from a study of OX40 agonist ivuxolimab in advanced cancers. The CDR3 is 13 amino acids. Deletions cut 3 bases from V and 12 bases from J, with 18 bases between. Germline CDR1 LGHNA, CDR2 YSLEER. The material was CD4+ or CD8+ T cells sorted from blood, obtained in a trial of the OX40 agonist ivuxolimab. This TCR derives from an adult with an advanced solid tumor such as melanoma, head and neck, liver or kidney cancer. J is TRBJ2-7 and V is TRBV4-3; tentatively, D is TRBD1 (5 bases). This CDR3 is CASSHQNSGIAYF. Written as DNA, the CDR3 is TGCGCCAGCAGCCATCAGAATTCAGGGATCGCGTACTTC.